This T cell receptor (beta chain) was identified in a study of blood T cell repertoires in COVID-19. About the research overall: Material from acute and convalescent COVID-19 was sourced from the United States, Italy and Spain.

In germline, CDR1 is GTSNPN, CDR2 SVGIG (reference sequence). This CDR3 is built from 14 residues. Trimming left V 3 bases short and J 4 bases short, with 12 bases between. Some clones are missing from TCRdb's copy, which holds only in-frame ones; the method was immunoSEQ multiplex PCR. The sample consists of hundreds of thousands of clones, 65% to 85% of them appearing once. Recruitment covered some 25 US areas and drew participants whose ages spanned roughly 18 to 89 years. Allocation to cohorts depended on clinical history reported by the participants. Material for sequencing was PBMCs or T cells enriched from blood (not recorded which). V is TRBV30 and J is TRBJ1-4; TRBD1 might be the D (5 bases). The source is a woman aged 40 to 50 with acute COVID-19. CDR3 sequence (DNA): TGTGCCTGGAGGGGGGGTTTCATTAATGAAAAACTGTTTTTT. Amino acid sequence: CAWRGGFINEKLFF.